Sequencing of this TCR beta chain was carried out in a study of T cells in Graves' hyperthyroidism and ophthalmopathy (dated by TCRdb to between 2018 and 2021). About the study as a whole: Peripheral blood was collected at initial diagnosis, before any treatment. The roughly 100 discovery patients were randomly split 7:3 into training and test sets. The paper reports TCR Vbeta CDR3 sequencing of approximately 130 peripheral blood samples: around 45 ophthalmopathy, about 75 hyperthyroidism and about 17 progressor patients. Thyroid tissue and blood T-cell repertoires from six Graves' hyperthyroidism patients were also compared in the study. An independent validation cohort of under 20 hyperthyroidism patients and some 15 patients who later progressed to ophthalmopathy tested prospective prediction of ophthalmopathy. To identify distinguishing TCR V-J signatures, a discovery cohort of around 100 patients was used, comprising fewer than 45 with Graves' ophthalmopathy and around 60 with stable Graves' hyperthyroidism. After blood sampling, hyperthyroidism patients were treated with methimazole at a starting dose of 30 mg daily, and ophthalmopathy patients were treated with high-dose intravenous methylprednisolone. The paper's findings and limits, for the study overall: No statistical method was used to fix the sample size in advance, and group allocation was not hidden from the investigators. Blood samples also contained most of the expanded thyroid clonotypes (frequency above 0.001), which suggests that blood repertoires may reflect thyroid immune responses. In validation, the model predicted progression to ophthalmopathy with 55% to 71% sensitivity and around 72% specificity, a median of about 6 months before onset. In cross-validation, a model built on a 13 V-J signature told ophthalmopathy apart from stable hyperthyroidism with 85% to 90% sensitivity and around 83% specificity, and in testing the same model reached 80%/75%.

Moderately to severely active disease, a Clinical Activity Score of at least 3, a NOSPECS grade of at least 4, and a duration under 3 months were present in ophthalmopathy patients. Patients with uncontrolled infections, other autoimmune diseases, pregnancy or lactation were excluded. Diagnoses were established on the basis of clinical symptoms, serum thyroxine and TRAb, thyroid ultrasound, and orbital computed tomography. Ficoll-Paque density gradient centrifugation was used to isolate PBMCs from around 10 ml of fresh peripheral blood. Total RNA was extracted using Trizol reagent, and RNA quality was assessed on an Agilent 2100 Bioanalyzer. For CDR1 and CDR2, the germline V gene lists LGHNT and FRNRAP. Its CDR3 holds 17 amino acids, cysteine through phenylalanine. Only the CDR3 DNA stays, 51 bases, in frame from base 1. The germline V end is reduced by 1 base and the J end by 8 bases; junction bases left unmatched: 14.

As regards this clonotype: No cognate antigen has been identified for it. Nothing much larger sits one base from this clone, and base qualities are not available.

The TCR beta CDR3 regions were amplified from the RNA transcripts. The first round of RT-PCR for the TCR CDR3 was performed with the HTBI primer set and the Qiagen OneStep RT-PCR kit. The libraries were constructed in a second round of multiplex PCR and then size-selected and purified. The libraries were sequenced on an Illumina HiSeq2000 using paired-end 100 bp reads. As for the original processing: Raw data were processed with SOAPnuke, discarding reads with adapters, uncalled bases, mean Phred below 15, or no exact constant-primer or identifier match. High-quality paired reads were merged using COPE v1.2.5, and each unique nucleotide sequence was defined as a clonotype. MiTCR v1.1 was used to align clonotypes to the IMGT TRBV, TRBD and TRBJ reference segments. Analysis was restricted to V-J combinations with a frequency above 0.0001, which covered about 99% of repertoires. The TCS score was defined as F50 (clonal expansion) divided by E x V (chaos), with BLOSUM62-based TCRdist calculated between CDR3 peptides within each V-J. Welch's t-statistics and random forest reduced just over 500 V-J features to around 14, which were used in a naive Bayes classifier (R e1071). The raw public reads went through TCRdb reprocessing: fastp at Q25, MiXCR clone calling, in-frame beta chains kept. Identical CDR3 proteins give one entry, which carries the most common genes and DNA. For this entry, the V and J calls and clone size follow TCRdb and not the study's own pipeline. The sample table shows a few hundred thousand distinct CDR3 sequences, and 15% to 20% are seen once. The leading ten clones occupy 40% of the sample.

The receptor chain draws on TRBV12-5 and TRBJ2-3; TRBD2 fits 8 bases in the junction. This sequence was found in a man aged 18-30 years with Graves' ophthalmopathy. Material for sequencing was blood. The CDR3 protein sequence reads: CASGLAIAGMPIRTQYF. The DNA is as follows: TGTGCTAGTGGTTTGGCCATAGCGGGGATGCCGATACGTACGCAGTATTTT. Beyond the CDR3, the reference TRBV12-5 and TRBJ2-3 genes provide the residues; the full variable domain reads: DARVTQTPRHKVTEMGQEVTMRCQPILGHNTVFWYRQTMMQGLELLAYFRNRAPLDDSGMPKDRFSAEMPDATLATLKIQPSEPRDSAVYFCASGLAIAGMPIRTQYFGPGTRLTVL.